The 15 T cell receptor beta chains presented below share a single source sample, sequenced in a study of blood T cell repertoires in COVID-19. Using immunoSEQ multiplex PCR, the repertoire was profiled, and TCRdb retains in-frame clones only, with some absent. In the table there are about 26,000 clones, approximately 87% of which are singletons. Source material: peripheral blood. These receptors all stem from a human donor in a cohort sampled during active COVID-19.

The chain links TRBV5-1 to TRBJ2-7; 8 nucleotides agree with TRBD1. CDR3 size: 15 residues. V trimming: 0 bases; J trimming: 1 base; junction bases outside the gene matches: 3. Germline V CDR1 and CDR2: SGHRS, YFSETQ. The CDR3 sequence: CASSLDQGASYEQYF. The CDR3 DNA reads TGCGCCAGCAGCTTGGACCAGGGGGCGTCCTACGAGCAGTACTTC.

The chain is built from TRBV28 and TRBJ2-1; 8 bases match TRBD2. V was clipped by 2 bases and J by 9 bases; unmatched bases: 12. The CDR3 sequence is 16 residues long. From germline, CDR1 is MDHEN and CDR2 SYDVKM. The CDR3 region has the DNA TGTGCCAGCAGTTTAAGTTCTGGCGGGAGGCAGTTTGAGCAGTTCTTC. Protein product: CASSLSSGGRQFEQFF.

The chain combines TRBV2 with TRBJ2-2; no reliable D call. CDR1 SNHLY and CDR2 FYNNEI come from the germline V gene. V dropped 6 bases and J dropped 5 bases, with 7 bases sitting between them. The CDR3 sequence is 12 residues long. CDR3 protein: CASRLETGELFF. CDR3 sequence (DNA): TGTGCCAGCAGGCTAGAAACCGGGGAGCTGTTTTTT.

The V call is TRBV5-1, the J call TRBJ2-2; tentative D call: TRBD2 (5 bases). V lost 3 bases, J lost 7 bases, and 13 bases lay in between. CDR3 length: 14 residues. Germline V gene data show CDR1 as SGHRS and CDR2 as YFSETQ. The CDR3, as DNA: TGCGCCAGCAGCTCGGGGAGAGTGGGCGGGGAGCTGTTTTTT. This gives the protein CASSSGRVGGELFF.

This clone showed up just once. This chain joins TRBV27 and TRBJ2-6, with D possibly matching TRBD1 (6 bases). This CDR3 has 19 residues. Per the germline V gene, CDR1 is MNHEY and CDR2 is SMNVEV (reference sequence). V lost 3 bases, J lost 1 base, and 19 bases lay in between. This CDR3 is CASSLLGSRGRSGANVLTF. The CDR3 coding sequence is TGTGCCAGCAGTTTGCTTGGGTCCAGGGGTAGATCTGGGGCCAACGTCCTGACTTTC.

The V gene is TRBV24-1, the J gene TRBJ2-2; 13 nucleotides align to TRBD2. The CDR3 runs to 18 residues. Germline CDR1 KGHDR, CDR2 SFDVKD. J lost 0 bases, V lost 4 bases, and 4 bases had no gene match. CDR3 sequence (DNA): TGTGCCACCAGTGAGCCGACTAGCGGGAGGACGAACACCGGGGAGCTGTTTTTT. Protein product: CATSEPTSGRTNTGELFF.

J is TRBJ2-7 and V is TRBV18; TRBD1 aligns across 7 bases. V was pared by 2 bases and J by 7 bases, with 5 bases of the junction left unmatched. The CDR3 has 13 residues. CDR1 and CDR2 from the germline V gene are KGHSH and LQKENI. CDR3 nucleotides: TGTGCCAGCTCACCAAAAGGGGGCTTTGAGCAGTACTTC. Protein sequence: CASSPKGGFEQYF. The full variable domain, with the rest looked up from reference TRBV18 and TRBJ2-7, is NAGVMQNPRHLVRRRGQEARLRCSPMKGHSHVYWYRQLPEEGLKFMVYLQKENIIDESGMPKERFSAEFPKEGPSILRIQQVVRGDSAAYFCASSPKGGFEQYFGPGTRLTVT.

The chain uses TRBV19 and TRBJ2-7; TRBD1 is a possible D gene (7 bases). Per germline, CDR1 LNHDA and CDR2 SQIVND (reference sequence). V lost 3 bases and J lost 3, with 15 bases in between. The CDR3 is 15 amino acids. In nucleotides, the CDR3 is TGTGCCAGTAGTATCCTCCCAGGGGGGAGCTACGAGCAGTACTTC. It translates to CASSILPGGSYEQYF.

This chain uses TRBV27 with TRBJ2-7, with 13 bases that match TRBD2. The V segment lost 6 bases and the J segment 5 bases; nucleotides outside the gene matches: 7. The CDR3 totals 15 residues. Germline-derived CDR1 and CDR2 are MNHEY and SMNVEV (reference sequence). As DNA, the CDR3 is TGTGCCAGCAGCCGGACTAGCGGGAGATGGGACGAGCAGTACTTC. Amino acids: CASSRTSGRWDEQYF.

CDR3 residues: CASSPGLAVSNTGELFF. Written as DNA, the CDR3 is TGTGCCAGCAGCCCGGGACTAGCGGTATCGAACACCGGGGAGCTGTTTTTT. This rearrangement joins TRBV5-6 to TRBJ2-2, with 11 bases fitting TRBD2. Losses at the gene ends were 4 bases for V and 0 bases for J; bases not matched to a gene: 5. The CDR3 runs to 17 residues. Germline CDR1 and CDR2: SGHDT and YYEEEE. Looking up the rest from reference TRBV5-6 and TRBJ2-2 gives the full variable domain: DAGVTQSPTHLIKTRGQQVTLRCSPKSGHDTVSWYQQALGQGPQFIFQYYEEEERQRGNFPDRFSGHQFPNYSSELNVNALLLGDSALYLCASSPGLAVSNTGELFFGEGSRLTVL.

V gene TRBV7-2 combines with J gene TRBJ1-3; TRBD1 aligns across 7 bases. Germline assignment: CDR1 SGHTA and CDR2 FQGNSA. The CDR3 spans 14 residues. V shed 1 base and J 4 bases; nucleotides not matched to a gene: 1. CDR3 residues: CASSLEQGGNTIYF. The CDR3 DNA reads TGTGCCAGCAGCTTAGAACAGGGGGGAAACACCATATATTTT.

The chain uses TRBV28 and TRBJ2-3; a weak D match, TRBD2 (5 bases). Germline V gives CDR1 MDHEN, CDR2 SYDVKM. V lost 2 bases, J lost 6 bases, and 12 bases lay in between. The CDR3 spans 14 residues. The CDR3 nucleotides read TGTGCCAGCAGTTTACCCGGAGGTGGGGATACGCAGTATTTT. Translated: CASSLPGGGDTQYF.

The J gene is TRBJ2-7, the V gene TRBV6-6; the D gene is possibly TRBD1 (6 bases). V was shortened by 6 bases and J by 3 bases, with 12 bases between the two germline ends. The CDR3 length is 13 residues. Germline assignment: CDR1 MNHNY and CDR2 SVGAGI (reference sequence). CDR3 loop: CASSKGGYYEQYF. For the CDR3, the DNA is TGTGCCAGCAGCAAAGGGGGATACTACGAGCAGTACTTC.

The chain employs TRBV10-3 and TRBJ2-3, with TRBD2 as a possible D gene (6 bases). The germline CDR1 and CDR2 sequences are ENHRY and SYGVKD. CDR3 length: 15 residues. Trimming took 2 bases from V and 5 from J, leaving 14 bases between them. The CDR3 here is CAISEGGVLLDTQYF. Written as DNA, the CDR3 is TGTGCCATCAGTGAGGGCGGGGTTCTTTTAGATACGCAGTATTTT.

This chain joins TRBV6-1 and TRBJ1-2; D may be TRBD1 (5 bases). This CDR3 is 14 amino acids long. Germline assignment: CDR1 MNHNS and CDR2 SASEGT. The V end was cut by 1 base, the J end by 5 bases, with 11 bases between. This chain's CDR3 is CASSEGVGGYGYTF. CDR3 coding DNA: TGTGCCAGCAGTGAAGGCGTGGGGGGTTATGGCTACACCTTC.